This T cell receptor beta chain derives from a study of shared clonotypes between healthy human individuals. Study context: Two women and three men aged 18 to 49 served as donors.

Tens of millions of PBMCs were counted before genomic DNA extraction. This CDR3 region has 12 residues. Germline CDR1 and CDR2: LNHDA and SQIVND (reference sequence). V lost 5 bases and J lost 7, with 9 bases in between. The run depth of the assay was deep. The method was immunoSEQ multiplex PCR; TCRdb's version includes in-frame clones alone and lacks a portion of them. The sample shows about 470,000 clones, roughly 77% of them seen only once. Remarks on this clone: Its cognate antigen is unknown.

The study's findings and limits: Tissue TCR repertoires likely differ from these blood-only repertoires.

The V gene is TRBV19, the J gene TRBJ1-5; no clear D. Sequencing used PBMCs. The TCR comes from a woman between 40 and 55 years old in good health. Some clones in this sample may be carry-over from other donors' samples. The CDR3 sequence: CASSRNPQPQHF. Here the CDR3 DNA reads TGTGCCAGTAGTCGCAACCCCCAGCCCCAGCATTTT.